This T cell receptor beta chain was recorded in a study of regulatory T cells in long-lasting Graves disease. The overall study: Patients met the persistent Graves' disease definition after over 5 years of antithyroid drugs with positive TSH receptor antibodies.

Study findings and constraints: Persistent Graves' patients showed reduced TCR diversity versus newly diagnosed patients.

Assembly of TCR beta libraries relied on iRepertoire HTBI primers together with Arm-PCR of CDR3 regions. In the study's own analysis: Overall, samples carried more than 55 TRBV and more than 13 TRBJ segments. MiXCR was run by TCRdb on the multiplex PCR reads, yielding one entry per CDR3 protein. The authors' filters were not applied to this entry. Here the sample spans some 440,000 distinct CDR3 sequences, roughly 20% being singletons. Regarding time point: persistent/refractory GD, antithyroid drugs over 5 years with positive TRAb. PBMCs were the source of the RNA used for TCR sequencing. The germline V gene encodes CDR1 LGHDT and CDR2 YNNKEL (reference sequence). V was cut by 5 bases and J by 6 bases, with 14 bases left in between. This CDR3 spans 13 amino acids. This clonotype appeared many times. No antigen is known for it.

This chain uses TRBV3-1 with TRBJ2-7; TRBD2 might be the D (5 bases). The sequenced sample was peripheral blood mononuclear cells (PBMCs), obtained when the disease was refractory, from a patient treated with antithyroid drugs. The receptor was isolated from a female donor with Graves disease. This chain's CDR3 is CASSDRPAGEQYF. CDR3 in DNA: TGTGCCAGCAGCGACCGGCCTGCGGGCGAGCAGTACTTC.